The sample holds many counts of the clone carrying this T cell receptor (beta chain). Its specificity is not known. This sample was taken from a study of spatial heterogeneity in lung cancer. The overall study: The average appearance count of each unique TCR and UMI combination in raw reads was more than ten.

As for time point: sample taken at primary tumor resection. No cells were sorted before sequencing. The whole RNA sequenced was extracted from tumor, nontumor lung or frozen PBMC. The donor group consisted of 72 patients who had untreated, early-stage non-small cell lung cancer. Findings and caveats of the study: Follow-up blood showed ubiquitous expanded tumor TCRs less than blood at resection did.

Every cDNA TCR molecule received its own unique molecular identifier. TCRdb re-called the 5' RACE reads with MiXCR, one entry per CDR3 protein. The sample has thousands of distinct CDR3 sequences, under 35% seen once. Trimming cost V 0 bases and J 0 bases, with 4 bases left between them. Germline V CDR1 and CDR2: SGDLS, YYNGEE. This CDR3 is built from 15 residues. The sequence was collected from a male donor with early-stage non-small cell lung cancer. The chain recombines TRBV9 with TRBJ2-6; no clear D gene. The input for sequencing was PBMCs, taken at surgery. CDR3 bases: TGTGCCAGCAGCGTAGGGTTCTCTGGGGCCAACGTCCTGACTTTC. It translates to CASSVGFSGANVLTF.